This TCR beta chain stems from a study of follicular helper T cells after annual influenza vaccination (dated by TCRdb to about 2017). Broadly, across the study: Blood was collected on days 0, 7 and 28 after each seasonal influenza vaccination. To study recall of cTfh clones, some subjects were followed across successive annual vaccinations spanning the 2013-2014, 2014-2015 and 2015-2016 seasons. One week after vaccination, a second recruited cohort of 12 to 13 subjects (Table S1) displayed a similar ICOS+CD38+ cTfh response. Multi-year samples were obtained from roughly 6 subjects, with two vaccination seasons covered for a few subjects and three seasons covered for two subjects. The 2013-2014 samples were cryopreserved, while the 2015 samples were processed right after collection.

The time point label corresponds to: 2014-2015 season, 7 days after vaccination. TCRB sequencing was used to follow sorted CD4 subsets from the blood of adults before and after they were given the seasonal inactivated influenza vaccine (Fluvarix). Subjects were considered eligible if community-dwelling and if influenza vaccine had not been received in the prior 6 months. Reasons for exclusion included contraindications to influenza vaccine, substance abuse, HIV/AIDS, active malignancy, immunomodulatory medication, and active illness such as respiratory infection. At each time point, about 40 to 100 mL of blood was collected. Ficoll-Paque PLUS or SepMate separation was used to isolate PBMC. As a non-Tfh comparison subset, CXCR5- memory CD4 T cells were sorted. Before DNA extraction, cell subsets were sorted from PBMC on a BD FACS Aria. CDR1 and CDR2 are drawn from the germline V gene (reference sequence): LNHDA, SQIVND. The CDR3, from cysteine to phenylalanine, totals 15 residues. The sequence is cut down to CDR3 DNA, 45 bases in frame from base 1. V lost 9 bases and J lost 8 bases, and the count of bases not matched to a germline gene is 12.

Libraries were prepared through the immunoSEQ multiplex PCR assay. Adaptive Biotechnologies carried out TCRB amplification, library preparation, sequencing and preliminary bioinformatics at Survey level resolution. Regarding the original processing steps: In R, clonality was calculated as 1 minus the normalized Shannon entropy, and the Gini index was computed using the R package ineq. Overlap score was defined as the summed counts of shared sequences divided by the total counts of all sequences in both compared samples. Fisher's exact test, with an assumed theoretical repertoire of 10^7 TCRB sequences, was used to assess the significance of shared clonotypes. TCRdb stores this immuneACCESS table with in-frame sequences only. Part of the clones is absent; in the studies checked, under half of the shortfall reflects unresolved V genes, and no reason is known for the rest. The V and J calls and the clone size are those of that table, but D and trimming were determined from the DNA. Here the sample has 9,700 or so clones; 83% occur a single time. The ten biggest clones cover roughly 0.35% of the sample.

This clone was detected only once. The target of this receptor is not known. Within one base of it there is no much larger clone, and no base qualities were kept. Broader findings and caveats from the paper: Only about 10-20% of analyzed cells yielded productive TCRB sequences, so sampling of rare clonotypes was not possible. In the assessment of influenza clone enrichment, the possibility that the much larger non-cTfh compartments were undersampled could not be ruled out. Day 7 ICOS+CD38+ clones were most often found later in ICOS-CD38- cTfh, suggesting that subset may serve as a memory reservoir. ICOS+CD38+ cTfh clonality correlated with the frequency of that population, and its change correlated with the change in circulating plasmablast frequency. With successive annual vaccinations, a recurrent oligoclonal ICOS+CD38+ cTfh response was recalled, and this response contained tetramer and AIM influenza-specific clonotypes.

Sequenced material: CXCR5- memory CD4+ T cells sorted from blood, taken 7 days after influenza vaccination. The meaning of the sample's cell subset or site label: CXCR5- memory CD4 T cells. The source of this sequence is an adult who received the influenza vaccine. The chain links TRBV19 with TRBJ1-4; TRBD1 fits 10 bases in the junction. The DNA sequence is TGTGCCAGCTATGCATGGGACAGGGGAACCGAAAAACTGTTTTTT. Protein translation: CASYAWDRGTEKLFF. Where the CDR3 stops, the reference TRBV19 and TRBJ1-4 genes take over; the full variable domain is DGGITQSPKYLFRKEGQNVTLSCEQNLNHDAMYWYRQDPGQGLRLIYYSQIVNDFQKGDIAEGYSVSREKKESFPLTVTSAQKNPTAFYLCASYAWDRGTEKLFFGSGTQLSVL.